This entry describes one T cell receptor beta chain. The antigen remains unidentified. The data were obtained in a study of vaccination effects on CD4 cells after COVID-19. Study summary: Vaccination of participants consisted of two doses of either the BNT162b2 or mRNA-1273 vaccine. Study-level results: Clones from infection and from vaccination both contracted markedly late after vaccination.

Ahead of sequencing, the ViraFEST assay grew antigen-specific CD4+ T cells using viral peptide pools. The authors isolated CD4+ T cells after approximately 9 days of culture. PCR-confirmed SARS-CoV-2 infection occurred in the person between March and December 2020. After 2 million or so PBMC were placed in each well, they were cultured with around 10 IU/ml IL-2 and around 10 ug/ml peptides. Each culture had half its medium swapped for IL-2 medium on days 3 and 7. Clones were read by immunoSEQ multiplex PCR, and TCRdb kept only the in-frame ones, dropping some. The sample contains tens of thousands of clones, 65% to 80% of which appear only once. Germline assignment: CDR1 SEHNR and CDR2 FQNEAQ (reference sequence). V lost 4 bases and J lost 8, with 14 bases in between. This CDR3 is built from 13 residues.

Sequencing used CD4+ T cells from PBMCs cultured with HIV peptides, obtained before COVID-19 vaccination. Subset given: HIV-1 Nef peptide pool negative control/reference culture. The rearrangement links TRBV7-9 to TRBJ2-5; no reliable D call. This TCR was recovered from a human donor who had a prior SARS-CoV-2 infection. CDR3 residues: CASSYSLSSTQYF. CDR3 nucleotide sequence: TGTGCCAGCAGCTACAGCCTCTCCTCCACCCAGTACTTC.